A single sample gave rise to the 23 T cell receptor beta chains below, sequenced in a study of radiotherapy plus CTLA-4 blockade in lung cancer. Sequenced by immunoSEQ multiplex PCR; TCRdb stores in-frame clones only, minus some. The sample lists 50,000 to 65,000 clones; 75% to 85% were seen once. Sequences were derived from peripheral blood, sampled from a patient treated with radiotherapy plus ipilimumab. Every receptor here comes from a human donor with non-small cell lung cancer who had a complete response to radiotherapy plus ipilimumab.

This clone has only a few counts. The chain employs TRBV19 and TRBJ1-2; tentative D call: TRBD1 (6 bases). Germline lookup yields CDR1 LNHDA and CDR2 SQIVND (reference sequence). V gave up 11 bases and J gave up 1 base, with 11 bases separating them. The CDR3 contains 12 residues. CDR3: CAGQTGNYGYTF. In DNA, the CDR3 is TGTGCCGGACAGACGGGTAACTATGGCTACACCTTC.

The chain joins TRBV6-1 to TRBJ1-1; D perhaps matches TRBD1 (6 bases). Germline-derived CDR1 and CDR2 are MNHNS and SASEGT. Trimming removed 2 bases at V and 0 bases at J, with 13 bases between. The CDR3 has 16 amino acids. The CDR3 reads CASSETSQGLNTEAFF. The CDR3, as DNA: TGTGCCAGCAGTGAAACTTCACAGGGACTGAACACTGAAGCTTTCTTT.

The gene calls are TRBV25-1 and TRBJ1-6, with 7 bases lining up with TRBD1. CDR1 and CDR2 (germline): MGHDK, SYGVNS. The CDR3 length is 14 residues. V lost 9 bases to trimming and J lost 2 bases; unmatched junction nucleotides: 4. The CDR3 sequence is CASQGDAYNSPLHF. The CDR3 DNA reads TGTGCCAGTCAGGGGGACGCCTATAATTCACCCCTCCACTTT.

This clone has a handful of counts. The CDR3 bases are TGTGCCAGCAGCTTATTGACAGGAGAAAAACTGTTTTTT. Protein: CASSLLTGEKLFF. The rearrangement joins TRBV13 to TRBJ1-4; perhaps TRBD1 as D (6 bases). Trimming cost V 2 bases and J 8 bases, with 9 bases left between them. This CDR3 is 13 amino acids long. The V gene's germline CDR1 is PRHDT and CDR2 FYEKMQ (reference sequence).

J is TRBJ2-1 and V is TRBV27; possibly TRBD2 for D (7 bases). Trimming took 3 bases from V and 8 from J, leaving 17 bases between them. CDR1 is MNHEY and CDR2 is SMNVEV in the germline V gene (reference sequence). CDR3 size: 15 residues. Here the CDR3 DNA reads TGTGCCAGCAGTTTTTGGCGGGGGCCTAGGGATGAGCAGTTCTTC. It is translated as CASSFWRGPRDEQFF.

The chain employs TRBV29-1 and TRBJ1-1; 8 nucleotides match TRBD1. J lost 1 base, V lost 7 bases, and 8 bases had no gene match. This CDR3 comprises 14 residues. Per the germline V gene, CDR1 is SQVTM and CDR2 is ANQGSEA. CDR3 in amino acids: CSAKGGTGNTEAFF. CDR3 nucleotides: TGCAGCGCCAAGGGCGGGACAGGGAACACTGAAGCTTTCTTT.

The chain is built from TRBV6-1 and TRBJ2-7; the D gene is possibly TRBD1 (6 bases). Trimming took off 6 bases at V and 3 bases at J, with 12 bases between the two ends. The CDR3 contains 13 residues. Germline CDR1 reads MNHNS; CDR2 reads SASEGT. The CDR3 bases are TGTGCCAGCAGCGGGGACAAGAGCTACGAGCAGTACGTC. This sequence encodes CASSGDKSYEQYV.

This chain joins TRBV19 and TRBJ1-1, with TRBD1 matching 8 bases. The CDR3 runs to 14 residues. J was trimmed by 0 bases and V by 4 bases; bases with no gene match: 1. Germline CDR1 LNHDA, CDR2 SQIVND (reference sequence). This chain's CDR3 is CASSKQGVNTEAFF. DNA of the CDR3: TGTGCCAGTAGTAAACAGGGGGTGAACACTGAAGCTTTCTTT.

The chain uses TRBV7-9 and TRBJ1-2, with D perhaps TRBD1 (5 bases). Trimming removed 1 base from V and 2 bases from J, with 14 bases in between. The CDR3 is made up of 16 amino acids. The germline gives CDR1 SEHNR, CDR2 FQNEAQ (reference sequence). CDR3 coding DNA: TGTGCCAGCAGCTTAGGGGGCGGGGCAGGGAACTATGGCTACACCTTC. Its translation: CASSLGGGAGNYGYTF.

The CDR3 DNA follows: TGCGCCAGCAGCCAAGGATTTGGGGACAGGGTCTACGAGCAGTACTTC. Protein sequence: CASSQGFGDRVYEQYF. The chain links TRBV4-1 to TRBJ2-7; 9 bases line up with TRBD1. CDR1 and CDR2 from the germline V gene are MGHRA and YSYEKL. The CDR3 totals 16 residues. V shed 1 base, J shed 3 bases, and the junction held 7 bases outside the gene matches.

The chain employs TRBV9 and TRBJ2-5; 9 positions match TRBD2. The length of the CDR3 is 14 residues. Germline lookup yields CDR1 SGDLS and CDR2 YYNGEE. With 2 bases clipped from V and 5 bases from J, the junction kept 4 bases outside the gene matches. CDR3 sequence (DNA): TGTGCCAGCAGCGTTAGCGGGAGCGGGGAGACCCAGTACTTC. Translating gives CASSVSGSGETQYF.

The gene calls are TRBV4-3 and TRBJ1-1, with D possibly TRBD1 on 5 matching bases. The CDR3 is 16 residues long. Germline-derived CDR1 and CDR2 are LGHNA and YSLEER. Trimming pared 4 bases from V and 1 base from J, leaving 16 bases between. In DNA, the CDR3 is TGCGCCAGCAGCCCTCTGGGGACGGGGGAGAACACTGAAGCTTTCTTT. Its translation: CASSPLGTGENTEAFF.

The J gene is TRBJ2-1, the V gene TRBV6-1; 9 bases map to TRBD2. J was trimmed by 4 bases and V by 4 bases; bases with no gene match: 5. Per germline, CDR1 MNHNS and CDR2 SASEGT. The CDR3 has 15 residues. CDR3 sequence: CASSGSGRGYNEQFF. The CDR3 coding sequence is TGTGCCAGCAGTGGTAGCGGGAGAGGTTACAATGAGCAGTTCTTC.

The chain uses TRBV5-1 and TRBJ2-7, with 9 bases aligning to TRBD2. V was pared by 4 bases and J by 4 bases, with 12 bases of the junction left unmatched. The CDR3 sequence is 16 residues long. The V gene's germline CDR1 is SGHRS and CDR2 YFSETQ. CDR3 bases: TGCGCCAGCAGCAGTGGTGGCGGGGGGGTAGAGTACGAGCAGTACTTC. Encoded protein: CASSSGGGGVEYEQYF.

The chain recombines TRBV6-4 with TRBJ2-1, with 7 positions matching TRBD1. Germline V gene sequence: CDR1 MRHNA, CDR2 SNTAGT. This CDR3 has 14 amino acids. Trimming took 2 bases from V and 6 from J; bases not matched to a gene: 4. The CDR3 loop is CASSDTNRGNEQFF. The DNA for the CDR3 is TGTGCCAGCAGTGACACCAACAGGGGCAATGAGCAGTTCTTC.

The V gene is TRBV7-2, the J gene TRBJ2-3; D might be TRBD1 (5 bases). The V end lost 3 bases, the J end lost 5 bases, and 6 bases lay between the germline ends. The CDR3 is 12 residues long. The germline V gene encodes CDR1 SGHTA and CDR2 FQGNSA. The CDR3 spells CASSFQGDTQYF. Written as DNA, the CDR3 is TGTGCCAGCAGCTTTCAGGGAGATACGCAGTATTTT. The full variable domain, with the rest looked up from reference TRBV7-2 and TRBJ2-3, is GAGVSQSPSNKVTEKGKDVELRCDPISGHTALYWYRQSLGQGLEFLIYFQGNSAPDKSGLPSDRFSAERTGGSVSTLTIQRTQQEDSAVYLCASSFQGDTQYFGPGTRLTVL.

This clone was recorded a few times. The CDR3 bases are TGTGCCAGTAGGGCCCGGACTAGCGGGAGAGACAATGAGCAGTTCTTC. Protein product: CASRARTSGRDNEQFF. This rearrangement joins TRBV19 to TRBJ2-1; 13 bases agree with TRBD2. The CDR3 extends over 16 amino acids. The ends lost 6 bases at V and 5 bases at J; junction bases unmatched: 7. CDR1 is LNHDA, CDR2 SQIVND, per germline (reference sequence).

The chain links TRBV7-6 to TRBJ1-1; 7 nucleotides align to TRBD1. The length of the CDR3 is 14 residues. CDR1 SGHVS and CDR2 FNYEAQ come from the germline V gene. The V gene end was trimmed by 4 bases and the J gene end by 1 base; junction bases not matched to a gene: 3. CDR3 sequence: CASSSDRQNTEAFF. DNA of the CDR3: TGTGCCAGCAGCTCGGACAGGCAGAACACTGAAGCTTTCTTT.

This chain joins TRBV7-6 and TRBJ2-7; D might be TRBD1 (6 bases). The germline CDR1 and CDR2 sequences are SGHVS and FNYEAQ. CDR3 length: 14 residues. Trimming stripped 5 bases from V and 3 bases from J, with 14 bases between. The CDR3 reads CASSPRYRDYEQYF. CDR3 sequence (DNA): TGTGCCAGCAGCCCTAGGTACAGGGACTACGAGCAGTACTTC. Full variable domain (outside the CDR3, taken from reference TRBV7-6 and TRBJ2-7): GAGVSQSPRYKVTKRGQDVALRCDPISGHVSLYWYRQALGQGPEFLTYFNYEAQQDKSGLPNDRFSAERPEGSISTLTIQRTEQRDSAMYRCASSPRYRDYEQYFGPGTRLTVT.

This clone was detected only a few times. The rearrangement uses TRBV13 and TRBJ2-1; 9 bases fit TRBD1. The V segment lost 0 bases and the J segment 5 bases; nucleotides outside the gene matches: 5. The CDR3 totals 16 residues. CDR1 is PRHDT, CDR2 FYEKMQ, per germline (reference sequence). CDR3 protein: CASSLGDRGRNNEQFF. The CDR3 DNA follows: TGTGCCAGCAGCTTAGGGGACAGGGGACGAAACAATGAGCAGTTCTTC.

CDR3 sequence: CASRDPDRNTEAFF. The DNA of the CDR3 is TGTGCCAGCAGGGACCCTGACAGGAACACTGAAGCTTTCTTT. The chain combines TRBV6-6 with TRBJ1-1; D is possibly TRBD1 (5 bases). The CDR3 runs 14 residues. CDR1 is MNHNY, CDR2 SVGAGI, per germline (reference sequence). Deletions cut 6 bases from V and 1 base from J, with 12 bases between.

The gene calls are TRBV30 and TRBJ2-7, with D perhaps TRBD2 (6 bases). The V gene's germline CDR1 is GTSNPN and CDR2 SVGIG (reference sequence). The CDR3 is 14 amino acids. The V gene lost 3 bases and the J gene lost 5 bases, with 17 bases spanning the gap. CDR3 in amino acids: CAWRGPSVLDEQYF. The CDR3 coding sequence is TGTGCCTGGAGGGGTCCTAGCGTCTTGGACGAGCAGTACTTC.

The gene calls are TRBV7-9 and TRBJ2-7, with D possibly TRBD2 on 5 matching bases. Trimming took off 3 bases at V and 6 bases at J, with 9 bases between the two ends. This CDR3 contains 12 residues. Looked up from germline, CDR1 is SEHNR and CDR2 is FQNEAQ (reference sequence). The CDR3: CASSFPAGEQYF. The DNA of the CDR3 is TGTGCCAGCAGCTTTCCCGCGGGCGAGCAGTACTTC. The full variable domain, in which reference TRBV7-9 and TRBJ2-7 provide the parts outside the CDR3, is DTGVSQNPRHKITKRGQNVTFRCDPISEHNRLYWYRQTLGQGPEFLTYFQNEAQLEKSRLLSDRFSAERPKGSFSTLEIQRTEQGDSAMYLCASSFPAGEQYFGPGTRLTVT.